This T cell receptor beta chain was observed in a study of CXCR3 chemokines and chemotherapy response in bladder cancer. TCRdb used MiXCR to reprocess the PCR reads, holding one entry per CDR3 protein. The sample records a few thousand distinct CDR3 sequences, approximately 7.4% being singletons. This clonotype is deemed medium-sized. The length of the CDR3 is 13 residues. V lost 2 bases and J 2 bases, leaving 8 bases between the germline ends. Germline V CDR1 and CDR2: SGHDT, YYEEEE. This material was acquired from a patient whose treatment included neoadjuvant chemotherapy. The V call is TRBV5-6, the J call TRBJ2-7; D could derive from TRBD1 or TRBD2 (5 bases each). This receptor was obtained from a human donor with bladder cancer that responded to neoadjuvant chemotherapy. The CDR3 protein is CASSLLGPYEQYF. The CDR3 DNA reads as TGTGCCAGCAGCTTATTGGGACCCTACGAGCAGTACTTC.